This entry lists 28 T cell receptor beta chains sequenced from one sample in a study of shared clonotypes between healthy human individuals. Repertoires were generated with immunoSEQ multiplex PCR, while TCRdb's copy carries only in-frame clones and drops some. The sample yields 800,000 to 950,000 clones, 90% to 97% seen once. The naive CD8 subset, CD45RO-negative cells positively selected for CCR7, excluded terminally differentiated effector memory CD45RA+ cells. Sequenced: naive CD8+ T cells sorted from blood. The receptors derive from a man aged 25-45 years in good health.

CDR3 sequence: CASRTGMNTEAFF. In DNA form, the CDR3 reads TGCGCCAGCAGGACAGGGATGAACACTGAAGCTTTCTTT. V is TRBV4-1 and J is TRBJ1-1; 7 nucleotides align to TRBD1. Germline trimming cut 6 bases from V and 0 bases from J; bases unmatched to any gene: 1. This CDR3 has 13 residues. Germline values: CDR1 MGHRA, CDR2 YSYEKL.

A single count supports this clone. The chain combines TRBV5-8 with TRBJ1-4; weak D call: TRBD1 (6 bases). This CDR3 is built from 15 residues. The germline V and J ends were trimmed by 2 bases and 5 bases, with 13 bases remaining between them. Germline V CDR1 and CDR2: SGHTS, YDEGEE. CDR3 sequence reads: CASSLQGLGNEKLFF. CDR3 in DNA: TGTGCCAGCAGCTTACAGGGACTAGGGAATGAAAAACTGTTTTTT.

V is TRBV7-9 and J is TRBJ2-2; D possibly uses TRBD1 or TRBD2 (7 bases each). V gave up 3 bases and J gave up 3 bases, with 14 bases separating them. CDR1 and CDR2 (germline): SEHNR, FQNEAQ (reference sequence). The CDR3 length is 16 residues. CDR3 residues: CASSFSGGQYTGELFF. In DNA form, the CDR3 reads TGTGCCAGCAGCTTCTCGGGGGGACAGTACACCGGGGAGCTGTTTTTT. The full variable domain, completed using reference TRBV7-9 and TRBJ2-2, is DTGVSQNPRHKITKRGQNVTFRCDPISEHNRLYWYRQTLGQGPEFLTYFQNEAQLEKSRLLSDRFSAERPKGSFSTLEIQRTEQGDSAMYLCASSFSGGQYTGELFFGEGSRLTVL.

V and J are TRBV21-1 and TRBJ2-3. TRBV21-1 constitutes a pseudogene. The CDR3 length is 12 residues. The CDR3 here is CASSKCADTQYF. The CDR3, as DNA: TGTGCCAGCAGCAAATGTGCAGATACGCAGTATTTT.

Only a few counts were recorded for this clone. The V call is TRBV10-2, the J call TRBJ2-7; possible D gene TRBD2, 6 bases. Trimming pared 0 bases from V and 1 base from J, leaving 22 bases between. This CDR3 region has 19 residues. CDR1 is WSHSY and CDR2 is SAAADI in the germline V gene. The CDR3 sequence is CASSESERTTGRGSYEQYF. The CDR3 nucleotides read TGCGCCAGCAGTGAGTCCGAACGGACTACCGGTCGGGGATCCTACGAGCAGTACTTC.

A single count supports this clone. The gene calls are TRBV4-3 and TRBJ2-3; D remains unclear. Trimming removed 0 bases at V and 4 bases at J, with 8 bases between. CDR3 length: 14 amino acids. CDR1 and CDR2 (germline): LGHNA, YSLEER. In DNA, the CDR3 is TGCGCCAGCAGCCAAGATCGCAGCCCAGATACGCAGTATTTT. It translates to CASSQDRSPDTQYF.

This chain connects TRBV20-1 to TRBJ2-1; 8 nucleotides agree with TRBD2. V trimming: 6 bases; J trimming: 10 bases; junction bases outside the gene matches: 5. The length of the CDR3 is 11 residues. Germline V gene lookup returns CDR1 DFQATT and CDR2 SNEGSKA (reference sequence). CDR3 residues: CSAGTRSEQFF. The CDR3 coding sequence is TGCAGTGCCGGGACTAGATCCGAGCAGTTCTTC.

This clone was observed once. This chain joins TRBV6-1 and TRBJ2-7; possibly TRBD1 for D (5 bases). The CDR3 is made up of 14 amino acids. V gave up 6 bases and J gave up 2 bases, with 14 bases separating them. Germline V gives CDR1 MNHNS, CDR2 SASEGT. CDR3 sequence (DNA): TGTGCCAGCAGCGTAAGGGGTTCGGCCTACGAGCAGTACTTC. Translation: CASSVRGSAYEQYF.

This rearrangement joins TRBV7-9 to TRBJ1-1, with 11 bases identical to TRBD1. V dropped 5 bases and J dropped 5; count of bases not matched to a gene: 4. The CDR3 contains 14 residues. Germline CDR1 and CDR2: SEHNR and FQNEAQ (reference sequence). The CDR3 sequence: CASSLDRGPTEAFF. The CDR3 DNA follows: TGTGCCAGCAGCCTGGACAGGGGGCCAACTGAAGCTTTCTTT.

This clone was counted once. This chain joins TRBV28 and TRBJ2-3; perhaps D is TRBD1 or TRBD2 (5 bases each). The V gene lost 3 bases and the J gene lost 5 bases, with 24 bases spanning the gap. In germline, CDR1 is MDHEN, CDR2 SYDVKM. The CDR3 contains 18 residues. The CDR3 here is CASSFRVTGTAIGDTQYF. The CDR3 region has the DNA TGTGCCAGCAGTTTCCGGGTAACCGGGACGGCTATTGGAGATACGCAGTATTTT.

The rearrangement links TRBV15 to TRBJ1-2, with 8 bases that match TRBD1. CDR3 length equals 14 residues. CDR1 LNHNV and CDR2 YYDKDF come from the germline V gene (reference sequence). The V and J ends lost 3 bases and 4 bases, in that order; junction bases with no gene match: 4. The CDR3 DNA reads TGTGCCACCAGCAGGGACAGGGAGCTCTATGGCTACACCTTC. It translates to CATSRDRELYGYTF.

The V call is TRBV5-4, the J call TRBJ2-3; 10 nucleotides line up with TRBD1. V shed 4 bases and J 8 bases; nucleotides not matched to a gene: 7. The CDR3 covers 14 residues. Germline V lookup: CDR1 SGHNT, CDR2 YYREEE (reference sequence). CDR3: CASSDGQGEVTQYF. CDR3 sequence (DNA): TGTGCCAGCAGCGACGGACAGGGGGAAGTTACGCAGTATTTT.

The chain is built from TRBV6-4 and TRBJ2-3; 7 bases map to TRBD2. V shed 5 bases, J shed 0 bases, and the junction held 14 bases outside the gene matches. Germline CDR1 and CDR2: MRHNA and SNTAGT. The CDR3 has 18 amino acids. The CDR3 DNA is TGTGCCAGCAGTAGGGCTAGCGGCCGCTCCAAAAGCACAGATACGCAGTATTTT. As protein: CASSRASGRSKSTDTQYF.

The rearrangement uses TRBV15 and TRBJ2-7; 12 bases map to TRBD2. From germline, CDR1 is LNHNV and CDR2 YYDKDF (reference sequence). Unmatched junction bases numbered 10, after V lost 4 bases and J lost 6 bases. The CDR3 is 16 amino acids. The CDR3 DNA reads TGTGCCACCAGCACCCGACTAGCGGGAGTAAAGGGCGAGCAGTACTTC. Encoded protein: CATSTRLAGVKGEQYF.

The genes are TRBV19 and TRBJ1-5, with D tentatively TRBD1 (6 bases). The CDR3 has 15 residues. Trimming pared 7 bases from V and 3 bases from J, leaving 16 bases between. Looked up from germline, CDR1 is LNHDA and CDR2 is SQIVND (reference sequence). In DNA form, the CDR3 reads TGTGCCAGTAAGGGAAGGACAGACGCCAATCAGCCCCAGCATTTT. Protein: CASKGRTDANQPQHF.

This chain connects TRBV28 to TRBJ2-6, with unresolved D. CDR3 size: 15 residues. Trimming left V 1 base short and J 3 bases short, with 7 bases between. Germline loops: CDR1 MDHEN, CDR2 SYDVKM. CDR3 bases: TGTGCCAGCAGTTTATTGAAAGGTGGGGCCAACGTCCTGACTTTC. Amino acid sequence: CASSLLKGGANVLTF.

This chain connects TRBV7-6 to TRBJ2-7; D not resolved. Germline-derived CDR1 and CDR2 are SGHVS and FNYEAQ. The CDR3 spans 17 residues. Between the trimmed V and J ends, which lost 1 base and 1 base, there was a span of 17 bases. The CDR3 sequence: CASSLETPSTYSYEQYF. CDR3 DNA: TGTGCCAGCAGCTTAGAGACCCCATCCACCTATTCCTACGAGCAGTACTTC.

The chain links TRBV15 to TRBJ2-2, with TRBD2 identical over 10 bases. CDR1 is LNHNV, CDR2 YYDKDF, per germline (reference sequence). The CDR3 length is 16 residues. V shed 5 bases, J shed 4 bases, and the junction held 7 bases outside the gene matches. The CDR3 loop is CATSGTSGTGTGELFF. CDR3 nucleotide sequence: TGTGCCACCAGCGGCACTAGCGGGACCGGCACCGGGGAGCTGTTTTTT.

V usage is TRBV7-6 and J usage is TRBJ2-2, with 13 positions matching TRBD2. The J segment lost 6 bases and the V segment lost 4 bases, leaving 8 bases of the junction unmatched. The CDR3 consists of 17 residues. Germline CDR1 SGHVS, CDR2 FNYEAQ. The CDR3 DNA reads as TGTGCCAGCAGCTCACGATCCGGACTAGCGGGAGCCGGGGAGCTGTTTTTT. This encodes CASSSRSGLAGAGELFF.

The chain links TRBV11-2 to TRBJ2-7, with TRBD2 identical over 7 bases. The CDR3 is 15 residues long. Germline assignment: CDR1 SGHAT and CDR2 FQNNGV. V lost 5 bases, J lost 2 bases, and 9 bases stayed unmatched. CDR3 nucleotide sequence: TGTGCCAGCAGCCGGGAGGCTAGCATCGCCTACGAGCAGTACTTC. Its protein product is CASSREASIAYEQYF.

This chain connects TRBV28 to TRBJ2-7, with TRBD2 matching over 7 bases. This CDR3 is built from 14 residues. The junction had 9 bases not matched to a gene; V was cut back by 6 bases and J by 4 bases. Per germline, CDR1 MDHEN and CDR2 SYDVKM. CDR3 in amino acids: CASSQTSDFYEQYF. CDR3 coding DNA: TGTGCCAGCAGCCAAACTAGCGACTTTTACGAGCAGTACTTC.

This clone was observed once. The junction differs from germline at one of its ends, possibly a read error. This chain joins TRBV7-7 and TRBJ2-3, with unresolved D. Germline-derived CDR1 and CDR2 are SSHAT and FNYEAQ (reference sequence). This CDR3 contains 13 residues. CDR3 residues: CASSVRSVDTQYF. In nucleotides, the CDR3 is TGTGCTAGCAGCGTAAGAAGTGTAGATACGCAGTATTTT.

This clone was recorded only once. The chain recombines TRBV19 with TRBJ2-1; 7 positions match TRBD1. Germline assignment: CDR1 LNHDA and CDR2 SQIVND (reference sequence). After removal of 4 bases from V and 4 bases from J, the junction contained 7 bases not matched to a gene. This CDR3 is 15 amino acids long. The CDR3 DNA reads TGTGCCAGTAGTACACGGGACAGACTATACAATGAGCAGTTCTTC. Encoded protein: CASSTRDRLYNEQFF. The full variable domain, in which reference TRBV19 and TRBJ2-1 provide the parts outside the CDR3, is DGGITQSPKYLFRKEGQNVTLSCEQNLNHDAMYWYRQDPGQGLRLIYYSQIVNDFQKGDIAEGYSVSREKKESFPLTVTSAQKNPTAFYLCASSTRDRLYNEQFFGPGTRLTVL.

The chain has TRBV27 and TRBJ2-7; maybe TRBD1 (5 bases). This CDR3 has 14 amino acids. V was cut by 5 bases and J by 3 bases, with 14 bases left in between. Germline lookup yields CDR1 MNHEY and CDR2 SMNVEV (reference sequence). The CDR3 is CASSRQWLRYEQYF. The CDR3 region has the DNA TGTGCCAGCAGTCGACAGTGGCTACGCTACGAGCAGTACTTC.

The rearrangement links TRBV27 to TRBJ2-1, with 12 positions matching TRBD2. The length of the CDR3 is 18 residues. The germline CDR1 and CDR2 sequences are MNHEY and SMNVEV (reference sequence). After removal of 0 bases from V and 3 bases from J, the junction contained 6 bases not matched to a gene. CDR3 sequence: CASSLSAPGLAGYNEQFF. CDR3 nucleotide sequence: TGTGCCAGCAGTTTATCGGCCCCGGGACTAGCGGGCTACAATGAGCAGTTCTTC.

The gene calls are TRBV7-8 and TRBJ2-2, with 7 nucleotides matching TRBD1. V dropped 5 bases and J dropped 5; count of bases not matched to a gene: 5. This CDR3 contains 14 residues. From germline, CDR1 is SGHVS and CDR2 FQNEAQ. The DNA of the CDR3 is TGTGCCAGCAGCCGGGACAGAGGGACCGGGGAGCTGTTTTTT. This gives the protein CASSRDRGTGELFF.

The V and J genes are TRBV6-1 and TRBJ1-5, with D uncertain. CDR1 MNHNS and CDR2 SASEGT come from the germline V gene. Trimming left V 3 bases short and J 3 bases short, with 12 bases between. CDR3 length: 15 amino acids. The CDR3 here is CASSDRPRFNQPQHF. In DNA form, the CDR3 reads TGTGCCAGCAGTGACAGACCAAGATTCAATCAGCCCCAGCATTTT.

The chain is built from TRBV25-1 and TRBJ2-6; no clear D. The V end lost 3 bases, the J end lost 0 bases, and 6 bases lay between the germline ends. Germline CDR1 and CDR2: MGHDK and SYGVNS. The CDR3 loop spans 15 amino acids. As DNA, the CDR3 is TGTGCCAGCAGTGATTACAGCTCTGGGGCCAACGTCCTGACTTTC. Its protein is CASSDYSSGANVLTF.